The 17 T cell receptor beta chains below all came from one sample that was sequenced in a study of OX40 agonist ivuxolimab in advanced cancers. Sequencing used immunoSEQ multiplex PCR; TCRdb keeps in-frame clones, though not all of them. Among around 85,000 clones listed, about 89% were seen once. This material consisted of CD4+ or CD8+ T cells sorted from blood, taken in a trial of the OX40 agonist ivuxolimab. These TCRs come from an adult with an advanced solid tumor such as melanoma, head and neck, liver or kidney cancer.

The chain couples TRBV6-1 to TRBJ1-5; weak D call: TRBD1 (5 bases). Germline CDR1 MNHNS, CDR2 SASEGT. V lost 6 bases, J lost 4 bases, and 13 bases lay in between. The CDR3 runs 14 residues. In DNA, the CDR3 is TGTGCCAGCAGATACCGGACACCAAATCAGCCCCAGCATTTT. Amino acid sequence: CASRYRTPNQPQHF.

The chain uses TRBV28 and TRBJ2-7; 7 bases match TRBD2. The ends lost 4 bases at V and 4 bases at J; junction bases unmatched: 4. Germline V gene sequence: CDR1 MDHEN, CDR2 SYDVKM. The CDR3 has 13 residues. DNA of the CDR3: TGTGCCAGCAGTTACTCGGGAGGATACGAGCAGTACTTC. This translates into CASSYSGGYEQYF.

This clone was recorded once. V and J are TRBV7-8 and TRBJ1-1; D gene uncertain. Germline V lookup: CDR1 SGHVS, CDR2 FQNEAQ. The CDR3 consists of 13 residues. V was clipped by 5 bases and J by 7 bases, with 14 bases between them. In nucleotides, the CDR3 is TGTGCCAGCAGCCCTTGGTCGACATTTGAAGCTTTCTTT. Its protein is CASSPWSTFEAFF.

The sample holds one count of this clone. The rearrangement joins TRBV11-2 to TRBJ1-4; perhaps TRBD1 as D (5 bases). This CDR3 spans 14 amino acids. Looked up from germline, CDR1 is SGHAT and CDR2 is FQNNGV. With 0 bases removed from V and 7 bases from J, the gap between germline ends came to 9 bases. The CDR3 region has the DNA TGTGCCAGCAGCTTAGATGGGGGGGGTGAAAAACTGTTTTTT. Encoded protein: CASSLDGGGEKLFF.

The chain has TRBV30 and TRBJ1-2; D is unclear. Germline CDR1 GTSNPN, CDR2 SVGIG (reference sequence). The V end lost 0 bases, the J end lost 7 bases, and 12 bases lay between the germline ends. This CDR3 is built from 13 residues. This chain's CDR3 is CAWSVHSGGGYTF. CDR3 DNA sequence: TGTGCCTGGAGTGTACATTCAGGTGGTGGCTACACCTTC.

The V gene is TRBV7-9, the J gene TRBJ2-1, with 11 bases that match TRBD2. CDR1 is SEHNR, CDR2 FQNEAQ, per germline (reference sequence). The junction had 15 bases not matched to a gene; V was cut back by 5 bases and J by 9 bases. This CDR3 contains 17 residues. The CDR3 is CASSTTSGRRVYGEQFF. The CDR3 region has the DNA TGTGCCAGCAGCACAACTAGCGGGAGACGGGTCTACGGTGAGCAGTTCTTC.

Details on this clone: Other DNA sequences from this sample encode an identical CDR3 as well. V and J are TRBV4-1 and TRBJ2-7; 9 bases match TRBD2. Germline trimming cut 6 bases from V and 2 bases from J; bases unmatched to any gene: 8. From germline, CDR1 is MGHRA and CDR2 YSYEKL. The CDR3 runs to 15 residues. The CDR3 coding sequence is TGCGCCAGCAGTCCCACCGGCGGGGGGGCCTACGAGCAGTACTTC. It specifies CASSPTGGGAYEQYF.

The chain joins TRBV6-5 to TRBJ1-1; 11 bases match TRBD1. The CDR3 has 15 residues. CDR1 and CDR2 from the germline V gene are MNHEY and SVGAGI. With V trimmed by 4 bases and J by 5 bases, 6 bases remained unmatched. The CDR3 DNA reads TGTGCCAGCAGTTCCCCCGGGACAGGGGGGACTGAAGCTTTCTTT. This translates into CASSSPGTGGTEAFF.

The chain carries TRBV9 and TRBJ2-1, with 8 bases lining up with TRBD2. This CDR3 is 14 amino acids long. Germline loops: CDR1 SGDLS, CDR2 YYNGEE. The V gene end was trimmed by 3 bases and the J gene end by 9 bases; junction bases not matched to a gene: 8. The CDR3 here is CASSAGLVPGEQFF. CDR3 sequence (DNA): TGTGCCAGCAGCGCGGGACTAGTTCCCGGTGAGCAGTTCTTC.

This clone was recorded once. The CDR3 sequence is CASSNTIFDGNTEAFF. The DNA for the CDR3 is TGTGCCAGCAGCAATACTATATTCGACGGTAACACTGAAGCTTTCTTT. The chain uses TRBV13 and TRBJ1-1; D gene unclear. Germline CDR1 and CDR2: PRHDT and FYEKMQ (reference sequence). The CDR3 spans 16 residues. V was cut by 5 bases and J by 2 bases, with 18 bases left in between.

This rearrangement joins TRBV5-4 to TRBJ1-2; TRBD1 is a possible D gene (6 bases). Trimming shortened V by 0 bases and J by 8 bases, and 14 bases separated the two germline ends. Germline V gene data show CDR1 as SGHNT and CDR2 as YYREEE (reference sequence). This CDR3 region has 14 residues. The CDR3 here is CASSLVTRGSGYTF. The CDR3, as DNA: TGTGCCAGCAGCTTGGTTACCAGGGGTAGCGGCTACACCTTC.

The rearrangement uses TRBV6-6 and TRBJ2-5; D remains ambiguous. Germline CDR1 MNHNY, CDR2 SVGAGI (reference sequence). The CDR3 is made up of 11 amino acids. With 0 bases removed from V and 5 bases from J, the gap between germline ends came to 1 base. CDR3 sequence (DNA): TGTGCCAGCAGTTACTCGGAGACCCAGTACTTC. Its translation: CASSYSETQYF.

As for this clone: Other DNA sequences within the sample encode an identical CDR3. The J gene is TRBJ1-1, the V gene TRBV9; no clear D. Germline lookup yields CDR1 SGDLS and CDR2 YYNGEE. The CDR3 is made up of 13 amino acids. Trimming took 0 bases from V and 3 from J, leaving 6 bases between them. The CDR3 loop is CASSVGGYTEAFF. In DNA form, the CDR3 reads TGTGCCAGCAGCGTAGGCGGGTACACTGAAGCTTTCTTT.

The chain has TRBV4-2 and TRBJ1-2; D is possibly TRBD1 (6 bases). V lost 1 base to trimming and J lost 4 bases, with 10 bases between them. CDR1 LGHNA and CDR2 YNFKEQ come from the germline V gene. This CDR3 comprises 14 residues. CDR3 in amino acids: CASSQVETGYGYTF. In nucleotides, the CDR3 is TGTGCCAGCAGCCAAGTCGAGACAGGCTATGGCTACACCTTC.

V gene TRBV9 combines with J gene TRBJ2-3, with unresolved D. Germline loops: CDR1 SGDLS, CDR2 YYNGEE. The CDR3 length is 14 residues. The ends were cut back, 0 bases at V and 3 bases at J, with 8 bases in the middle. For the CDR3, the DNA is TGTGCCAGCAGCGTAGTTCTATTGACAGATACGCAGTATTTT. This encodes CASSVVLLTDTQYF.

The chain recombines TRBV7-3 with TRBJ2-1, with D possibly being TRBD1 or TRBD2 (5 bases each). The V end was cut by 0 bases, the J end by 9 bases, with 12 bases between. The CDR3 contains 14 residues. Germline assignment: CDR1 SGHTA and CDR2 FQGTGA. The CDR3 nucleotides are TGTGCCAGCAGCTTAACTGGGACCTCATCTGAGCAGTTCTTC. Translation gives CASSLTGTSSEQFF.

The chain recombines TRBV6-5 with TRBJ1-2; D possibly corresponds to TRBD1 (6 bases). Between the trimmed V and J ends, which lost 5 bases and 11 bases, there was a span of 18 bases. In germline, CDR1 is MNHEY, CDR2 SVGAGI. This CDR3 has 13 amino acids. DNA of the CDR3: TGTGCCAGCAGTCCCAATCTGGGAGGGGGGTACACCTTC. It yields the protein CASSPNLGGGYTF.